This TCR beta chain was profiled in a study of beta chain features in type 1 diabetes. Per the germline V gene, CDR1 is ENHRY and CDR2 is SYGVKD. This CDR3 is 14 amino acids long. The junction had 3 bases not matched to a gene; V was cut back by 2 bases and J by 7 bases. All of the isolated RNA was reverse transcribed, so expressed TCRB transcripts were sequenced. Produced via immunoSEQ multiplex PCR; TCRdb's table is partial and in-frame only. The repertoire holds 810,000 or so clones, with 15% to 20% as singletons. This clonotype originated in a woman aged 18 to 35 in good health. Sequencing used naive CD4+ T cells from blood. This rearrangement joins TRBV10-3 to TRBJ2-2; 8 bases are a match to TRBD2. The CDR3 DNA sequence: TGTGCCATCAGTGAGAGAAGCGGGAGCGGGGAGCTGTTTTTT. This translates into CAISERSGSGELFF.